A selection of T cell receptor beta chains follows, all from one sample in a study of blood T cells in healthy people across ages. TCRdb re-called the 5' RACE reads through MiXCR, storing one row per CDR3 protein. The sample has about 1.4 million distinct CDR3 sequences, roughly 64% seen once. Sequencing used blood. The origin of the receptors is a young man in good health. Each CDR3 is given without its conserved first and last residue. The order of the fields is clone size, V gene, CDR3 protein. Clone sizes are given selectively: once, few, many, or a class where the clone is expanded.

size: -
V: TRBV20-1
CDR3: SAGVPLAGNNEQF

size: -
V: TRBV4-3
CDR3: ASSQFQSGTEAF

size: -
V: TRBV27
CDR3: ASSIGQAYTDTQY

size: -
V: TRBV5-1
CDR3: ASSSTGPAGQF

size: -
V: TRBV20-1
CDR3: SARDGGQGIQETQY

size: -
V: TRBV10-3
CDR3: AISEASGRERPLH

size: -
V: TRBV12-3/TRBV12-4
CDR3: ASSSFAGTGNTGELF

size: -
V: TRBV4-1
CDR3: ASSTLTTSGRNEQF

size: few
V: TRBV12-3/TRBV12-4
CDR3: ASSIRDSGNYGYT

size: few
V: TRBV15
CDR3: ATSRDRGNRYEQY

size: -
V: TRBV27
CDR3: ASSSGQNTGELF

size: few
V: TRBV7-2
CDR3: ASSSGQLQETQY

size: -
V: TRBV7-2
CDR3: ASSLRQGQGYGYT

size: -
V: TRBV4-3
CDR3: ASSQESGALGYGYT

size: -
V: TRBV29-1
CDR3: SAMTGVGNEQF

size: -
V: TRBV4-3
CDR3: ASSHRTWDGEAF

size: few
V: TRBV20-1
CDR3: SARDRYLSYEQY

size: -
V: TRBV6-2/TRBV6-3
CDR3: ASSYGDRGFEQY

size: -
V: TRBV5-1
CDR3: ASSLVGGRLQETQY

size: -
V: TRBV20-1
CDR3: SVFGDGSNEQF

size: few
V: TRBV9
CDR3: ASSVGGLDDTDTQY

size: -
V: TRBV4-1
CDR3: ASNQLFSYGYT

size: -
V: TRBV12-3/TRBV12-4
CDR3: ASSPIQGWEETQY

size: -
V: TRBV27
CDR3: ASSLSPPGAPYNEQF

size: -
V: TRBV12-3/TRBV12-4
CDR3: ASTIKANTEAF

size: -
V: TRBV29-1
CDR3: SVGGSRNQPQH

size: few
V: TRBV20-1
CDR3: SARGPPRISYEQY

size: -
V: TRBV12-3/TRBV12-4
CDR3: ASSLGATHAF

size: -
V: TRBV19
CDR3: ASSALLGHNEQY

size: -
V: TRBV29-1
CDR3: SVAVANNEQF

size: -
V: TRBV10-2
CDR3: ASSVKGTNYGYT

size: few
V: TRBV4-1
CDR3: ASSLFSLAASTDTQY

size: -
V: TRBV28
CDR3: ASSHHSYEQY

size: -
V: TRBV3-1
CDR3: ASSQAGSEQY

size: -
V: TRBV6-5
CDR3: ASGGRTEKLF

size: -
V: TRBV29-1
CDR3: SDGVDYSTDTQY

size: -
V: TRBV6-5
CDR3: ASSRLAFTDTQY

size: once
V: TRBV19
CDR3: ASSIQGGTGGTQY

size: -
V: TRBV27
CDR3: ASSLGPGRGQETQY

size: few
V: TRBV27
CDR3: ASSLLGQRNQPQH

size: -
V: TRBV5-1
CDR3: ASSAPDRGGGTEAF

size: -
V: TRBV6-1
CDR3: ASSFDWWQY

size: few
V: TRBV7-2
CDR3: ASSLWTSPPQETQY

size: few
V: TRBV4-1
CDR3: ASSQPPLGGTYEQY